Below are 21 T cell receptor beta chains sequenced from a single sample in a study of beta chain features in type 1 diabetes. The sequenced template was cDNA made from the entire isolated RNA. TCRdb's table, derived via immunoSEQ multiplex PCR, lists solely in-frame clones and lacks some. The sample has some 270,000 clones; roughly 14% are singletons. The material sequenced was naive CD4+ T cells from blood. These TCRs come from a woman aged 40 to 50 in good health.

The chain carries TRBV5-1 and TRBJ1-5; 7 bases fit TRBD1. Germline assignment: CDR1 SGHRS and CDR2 YFSETQ. This CDR3 spans 14 amino acids. Trimming at V came to 4 bases and at J to 7 bases, leaving 8 bases not matched to a gene. CDR3 protein: CASSIDREVQPQHF. The DNA of the CDR3 is TGCGCCAGCAGCATAGACAGGGAGGTCCAGCCCCAGCATTTT.

V and J are TRBV7-2 and TRBJ2-1; D may be TRBD2 (7 bases). The germline CDR1 and CDR2 sequences are SGHTA and FQGNSA. CDR3 length: 15 amino acids. V dropped 7 bases and J dropped 6 bases, with 19 bases sitting between them. This CDR3 is CASNRPRGGPNEQFF. The CDR3 coding sequence is TGTGCCAGCAACCGGCCGAGGGGGGGACCCAATGAGCAGTTCTTC.

V usage is TRBV11-2 and J usage is TRBJ1-1; maybe TRBD1 (5 bases). The CDR3 is 14 amino acids. CDR1 is SGHAT and CDR2 is FQNNGV in the germline V gene. V gave up 2 bases and J gave up 1 base, with 8 bases separating them. The CDR3, as DNA: TGTGCCAGCAGCTTAAAAGGGGCGAACACTGAAGCTTTCTTT. Translation gives CASSLKGANTEAFF.

The chain has TRBV11-2 and TRBJ1-1, with D perhaps TRBD1 (5 bases). Germline CDR1 SGHAT, CDR2 FQNNGV. The CDR3 has 14 residues. Trimming cost V 2 bases and J 1 base, with 8 bases left between them. This CDR3 is CASSLTTANTEAFF. CDR3 sequence (DNA): TGTGCCAGCAGCTTAACGACAGCGAACACTGAAGCTTTCTTT.

The chain couples TRBV29-1 to TRBJ2-1; TRBD1 aligns across 9 bases. From germline, CDR1 is SQVTM and CDR2 ANQGSEA. This CDR3 region has 12 residues. Trimming at V came to 7 bases and at J to 7 bases, leaving 5 bases not matched to a gene. The CDR3 here is CSAGTGMNEQFF. For the CDR3, the DNA is TGCAGCGCTGGGACAGGGATGAATGAGCAGTTCTTC.

This clone was counted a few times. The chain joins TRBV11-2 to TRBJ2-7; D possibly corresponds to TRBD1 (6 bases). The germline gives CDR1 SGHAT, CDR2 FQNNGV. Trimming cost V 6 bases and J 2 bases, with 8 bases left between them. CDR3 length equals 12 residues. The CDR3 protein is CASRQGAYEQYF. The CDR3 DNA reads as TGTGCCAGCAGACAGGGAGCCTACGAGCAGTACTTC.

The chain joins TRBV4-1 to TRBJ1-6; perhaps TRBD1 as D (6 bases). This CDR3 has 19 amino acids. Germline V gene data show CDR1 as MGHRA and CDR2 as YSYEKL. V gave up 0 bases and J gave up 7 bases, with 22 bases separating them. This chain's CDR3 is CASSQDLFRGQRLNSPLHF. CDR3 sequence (DNA): TGCGCCAGCAGCCAAGATCTTTTTCGCGGACAGCGCCTAAATTCACCCCTCCACTTT.

This clone has a single count. The V gene is TRBV7-8, the J gene TRBJ2-3; 11 nucleotides align to TRBD2. This CDR3 comprises 18 residues. V trimming: 2 bases; J trimming: 5 bases; junction bases outside the gene matches: 12. The germline CDR1 and CDR2 sequences are SGHVS and FQNEAQ. The CDR3 DNA sequence: TGTGCCAGCAGCTTATCCCTAGCGGGGGGAGGTGTGGGAGATACGCAGTATTTT. This translates into CASSLSLAGGGVGDTQYF.

This clone was counted only a few times. The rearrangement joins TRBV5-4 to TRBJ2-5; 7 positions match TRBD2. The junction had 10 bases not matched to a gene; V was cut back by 4 bases and J by 4 bases. The CDR3 totals 15 residues. The germline V gene has CDR1 SGHNT and CDR2 YYREEE (reference sequence). CDR3 DNA sequence: TGTGCCAGCAGCCCAGAATGGGGGGGTGGAGAGACCCAGTACTTC. As protein: CASSPEWGGGETQYF.

In this sample, this clone turned up a few times. The chain couples TRBV5-1 to TRBJ1-1; D perhaps matches TRBD1 (5 bases). This CDR3 region has 17 residues. Deletions cut 3 bases from V and 2 bases from J, with 20 bases between. Per the germline V gene, CDR1 is SGHRS and CDR2 is YFSETQ. As DNA, the CDR3 is TGCGCCAGCAGCTCTGGCGCGTCGCAGGGCGAAAACACTGAAGCTTTCTTT. Encoded protein: CASSSGASQGENTEAFF.

The V call is TRBV7-9, the J call TRBJ1-5; D gene uncertain. This CDR3 is built from 18 residues. Trimming removed 1 base from V and 11 bases from J, with 27 bases in between. From germline, CDR1 is SEHNR and CDR2 FQNEAQ (reference sequence). CDR3 region: CASSLDGGSPLPPRSQHF. The DNA for the CDR3 is TGTGCCAGCAGCTTAGACGGAGGCAGCCCTCTCCCCCCGCGGTCCCAGCATTTT.

This clone has a handful of counts. The chain has TRBV14 and TRBJ2-3; TRBD1 might be the D (6 bases). Germline V gene sequence: CDR1 SGHDN, CDR2 FVKESK. V lost 6 bases to trimming and J lost 2 bases, with 15 bases between them. The CDR3 has 15 residues. CDR3 region: CASSARQAVTDTQYF. CDR3 sequence (DNA): TGTGCCAGCAGTGCAAGACAGGCTGTCACAGATACGCAGTATTTT. The full variable domain, with the rest looked up from reference TRBV14 and TRBJ2-3, is EAGVTQFPSHSVIEKGQTVTLRCDPISGHDNLYWYRRVMGKEIKFLLHFVKESKQDESGMPNNRFLAERTGGTYSTLKVQPAELEDSGVYFCASSARQAVTDTQYFGPGTRLTVL.

The table lists this clone with a few counts. CDR3 coding DNA: TGCGCCAGCAGCTCGAGGGGCGGGGCTGGGAACGAGCAGTACTTC. Translated: CASSSRGGAGNEQYF. The chain couples TRBV5-1 to TRBJ2-7; a weak D match, TRBD2 (6 bases). The V and J ends lost 3 bases and 5 bases respectively, with 18 bases between them. Looked up from germline, CDR1 is SGHRS and CDR2 is YFSETQ. The CDR3 runs 15 residues. Full variable domain (outside the CDR3, taken from reference TRBV5-1 and TRBJ2-7): KAGVTQTPRYLIKTRGQQVTLSCSPISGHRSVSWYQQTPGQGLQFLFEYFSETQRNKGNFPGRFSGRQFSNSRSEMNVSTLELGDSALYLCASSSRGGAGNEQYFGPGTRLTVT.

This clone has just a few counts. The rearrangement joins TRBV7-2 to TRBJ1-4; 9 nucleotides line up with TRBD1. This CDR3 region has 17 residues. Per germline, CDR1 SGHTA and CDR2 FQGNSA. J lost 8 bases, V lost 5 bases, and 15 bases had no gene match. The CDR3: CASSQLAGTGTGEKLFF. The CDR3, as DNA: TGTGCCAGCAGCCAACTAGCCGGGACAGGGACGGGGGAAAAACTGTTTTTT. The full variable domain, with the rest looked up from reference TRBV7-2 and TRBJ1-4, is GAGVSQSPSNKVTEKGKDVELRCDPISGHTALYWYRQSLGQGLEFLIYFQGNSAPDKSGLPSDRFSAERTGGSVSTLTIQRTQQEDSAVYLCASSQLAGTGTGEKLFFGSGTQLSVL.

This clone was seen once. The chain has TRBV4-3 and TRBJ1-4; the match to TRBD1 covers 8 bases. CDR1 is LGHNA, CDR2 YSLEER, per germline. The CDR3 has 16 amino acids. Germline trimming cut 1 base from V and 5 bases from J; bases unmatched to any gene: 6. In DNA form, the CDR3 reads TGCGCCAGCAGCCAAGGGGACAGGCGCCTGAATGAAAAACTGTTTTTT. It is translated as CASSQGDRRLNEKLFF.

Only a few counts were recorded for this clone. The V and J genes are TRBV18 and TRBJ1-2, with 7 bases matching TRBD1. The CDR3 totals 14 residues. Germline V CDR1 and CDR2: KGHSH, LQKENI. V gave up 4 bases and J gave up 10 bases; unmatched junction bases: 12. The CDR3 protein is CASSLNRGPRDYTF. The DNA for the CDR3 is TGTGCCAGCTCACTGAACAGGGGCCCTCGAGACTACACCTTC.

This clone was seen a few times. The chain links TRBV5-1 to TRBJ2-2; 7 bases agree with TRBD1. Trimming took 2 bases from V and 0 from J; bases not matched to a gene: 1. CDR1 is SGHRS and CDR2 is YFSETQ in the germline V gene. The CDR3 runs to 15 residues. In nucleotides, the CDR3 is TGCGCCAGCAGCTTCGGACAGGCGAACACCGGGGAGCTGTTTTTT. It yields the protein CASSFGQANTGELFF.

The chain couples TRBV7-9 to TRBJ1-2; D gene uncertain. There are 15 residues in the CDR3. Germline V lookup: CDR1 SEHNR, CDR2 FQNEAQ (reference sequence). V gave up 5 bases and J gave up 4 bases, with 17 bases separating them. The DNA of the CDR3 is TGTGCCAGCAGCCCTAGGGCCCAAGCGGCCTATGGCTACACCTTC. Residues: CASSPRAQAAYGYTF. Variable domain in full (rest from reference TRBV7-9 and TRBJ1-2): DTGVSQNPRHKITKRGQNVTFRCDPISEHNRLYWYRQTLGQGPEFLTYFQNEAQLEKSRLLSDRFSAERPKGSFSTLEIQRTEQGDSAMYLCASSPRAQAAYGYTFGSGTRLTVV.

On this clone: One end of the junction varies from germline; a read error may be responsible. The chain has TRBV2 and TRBJ2-4; tentatively, D is TRBD2 (6 bases). Looked up from germline, CDR1 is SNHLY and CDR2 is FYNNEI. The CDR3 length is 11 residues. This CDR3 is CASSERARGNF. CDR3 coding DNA: TGTGCCAGCAGTGAAAGGGCGCGGGGTAACTTC. The full variable domain, its missing parts supplied by reference TRBV2 and TRBJ2-4, is EPEVTQTPSHQVTQMGQEVILRCVPISNHLYFYWYRQILGQKVEFLVSFYNNEISEKSEIFDDQFSVERPDGSNFTLKIRSTKLEDSAMYFCASSERARGNFGAGTRLSVL.

The chain employs TRBV6-5 and TRBJ2-7; 7 positions agree with TRBD2. The V gene end was trimmed by 3 bases and the J gene end by 4 bases; junction bases not matched to a gene: 9. Germline V CDR1 and CDR2: MNHEY, SVGAGI. There are 15 residues in the CDR3. CDR3 DNA: TGTGCCAGCAGTTATTCGAGCGGGGTAGGTTACGAGCAGTACTTC. Protein: CASSYSSGVGYEQYF.

This chain connects TRBV14 to TRBJ2-7; TRBD1 aligns across 11 bases. The V gene end was trimmed by 1 base and the J gene end by 6 bases; junction bases not matched to a gene: 5. From germline, CDR1 is SGHDN and CDR2 FVKESK. The CDR3 length is 15 residues. CDR3 sequence: CASSQAGQGAGEQYF. In DNA, the CDR3 is TGTGCCAGCAGCCAAGCAGGACAGGGGGCTGGCGAGCAGTACTTC.